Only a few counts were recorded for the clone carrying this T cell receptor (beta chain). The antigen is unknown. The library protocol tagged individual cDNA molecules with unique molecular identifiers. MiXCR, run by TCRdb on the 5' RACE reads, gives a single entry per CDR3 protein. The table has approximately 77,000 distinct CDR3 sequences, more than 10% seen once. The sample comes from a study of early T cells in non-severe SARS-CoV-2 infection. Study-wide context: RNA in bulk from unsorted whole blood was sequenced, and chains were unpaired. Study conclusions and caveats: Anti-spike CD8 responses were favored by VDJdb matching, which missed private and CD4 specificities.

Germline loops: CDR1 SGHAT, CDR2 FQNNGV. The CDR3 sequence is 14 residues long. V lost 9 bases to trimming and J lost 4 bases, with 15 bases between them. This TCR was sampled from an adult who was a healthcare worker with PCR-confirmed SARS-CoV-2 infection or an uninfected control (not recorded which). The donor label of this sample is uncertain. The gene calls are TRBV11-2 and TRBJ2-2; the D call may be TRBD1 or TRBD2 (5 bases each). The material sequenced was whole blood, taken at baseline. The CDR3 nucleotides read TGTGCCAGTAACAATTACGGGACCACCGGGGAGCTGTTTTTT. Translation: CASNNYGTTGELFF.